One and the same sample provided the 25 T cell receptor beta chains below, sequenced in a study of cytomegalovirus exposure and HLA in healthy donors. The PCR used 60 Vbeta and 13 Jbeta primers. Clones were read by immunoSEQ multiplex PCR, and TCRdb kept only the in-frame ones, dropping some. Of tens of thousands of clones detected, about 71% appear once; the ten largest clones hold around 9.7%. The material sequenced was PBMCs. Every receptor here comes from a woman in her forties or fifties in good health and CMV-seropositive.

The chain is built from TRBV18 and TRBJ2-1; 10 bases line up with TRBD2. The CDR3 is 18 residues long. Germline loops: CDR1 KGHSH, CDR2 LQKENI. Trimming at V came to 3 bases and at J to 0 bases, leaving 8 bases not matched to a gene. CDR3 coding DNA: TGTGCCAGCTCACCCCTTTTAGCGGGGGGAAACTCCTACAATGAGCAGTTCTTC. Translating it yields CASSPLLAGGNSYNEQFF.

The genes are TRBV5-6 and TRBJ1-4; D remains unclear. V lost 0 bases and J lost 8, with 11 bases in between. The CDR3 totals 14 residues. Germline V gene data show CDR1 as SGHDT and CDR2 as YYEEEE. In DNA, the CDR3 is TGTGCCAGCAGCTTGGGAGGGAATAAGGAAAAACTGTTTTTT. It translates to CASSLGGNKEKLFF. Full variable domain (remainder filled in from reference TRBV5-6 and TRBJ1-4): DAGVTQSPTHLIKTRGQQVTLRCSPKSGHDTVSWYQQALGQGPQFIFQYYEEEERQRGNFPDRFSGHQFPNYSSELNVNALLLGDSALYLCASSLGGNKEKLFFGSGTQLSVL.

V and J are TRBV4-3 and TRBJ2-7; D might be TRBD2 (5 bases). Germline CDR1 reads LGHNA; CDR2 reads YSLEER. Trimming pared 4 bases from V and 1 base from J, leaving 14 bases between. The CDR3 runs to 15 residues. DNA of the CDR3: TGCGCCAGCAGCCGACTAAATGCTCCTTCCTACGAGCAGTACTTC. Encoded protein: CASSRLNAPSYEQYF.

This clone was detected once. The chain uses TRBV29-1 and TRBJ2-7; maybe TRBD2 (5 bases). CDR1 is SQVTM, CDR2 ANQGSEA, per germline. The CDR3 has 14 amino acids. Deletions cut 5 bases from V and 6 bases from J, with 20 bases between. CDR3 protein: CSVRPPGLGGEQYF. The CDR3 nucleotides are TGCAGCGTTCGGCCTCCGGGTTTAGGAGGCGAGCAGTACTTC.

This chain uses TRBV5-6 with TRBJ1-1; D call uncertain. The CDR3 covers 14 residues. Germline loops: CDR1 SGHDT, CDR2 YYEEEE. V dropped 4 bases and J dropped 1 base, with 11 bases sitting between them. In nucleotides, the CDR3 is TGTGCCAGCAGCCAGCCCCCAGGGAACACTGAAGCTTTCTTT. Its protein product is CASSQPPGNTEAFF. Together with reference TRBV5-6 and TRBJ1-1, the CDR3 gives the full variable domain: DAGVTQSPTHLIKTRGQQVTLRCSPKSGHDTVSWYQQALGQGPQFIFQYYEEEERQRGNFPDRFSGHQFPNYSSELNVNALLLGDSALYLCASSQPPGNTEAFFGQGTRLTVV.

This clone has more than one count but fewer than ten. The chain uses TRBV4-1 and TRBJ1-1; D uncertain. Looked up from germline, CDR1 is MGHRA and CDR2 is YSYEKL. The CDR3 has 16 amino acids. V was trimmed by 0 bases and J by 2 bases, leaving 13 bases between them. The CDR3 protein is CASSQDAMRANTEAFF. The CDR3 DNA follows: TGCGCCAGCAGCCAAGATGCGATGCGGGCTAACACTGAAGCTTTCTTT.

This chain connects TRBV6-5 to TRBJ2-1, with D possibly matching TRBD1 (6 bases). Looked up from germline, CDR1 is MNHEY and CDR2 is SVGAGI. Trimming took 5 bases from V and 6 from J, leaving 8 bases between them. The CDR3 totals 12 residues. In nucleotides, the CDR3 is TGTGCCAGCAGTCCGGACAGCAATGAGCAGTTCTTC. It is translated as CASSPDSNEQFF.

CDR3 nucleotide sequence: TGTGCCAGCAGTTACAGGGGGTTCCCCTACGAGCAGTACTTC. Encoded protein: CASSYRGFPYEQYF. V usage is TRBV27 and J usage is TRBJ2-7; 8 bases line up with TRBD1. The junction had 4 bases not matched to a gene; V was cut back by 4 bases and J by 2 bases. The CDR3 contains 14 residues. Germline CDR1 and CDR2: MNHEY and SMNVEV (reference sequence).

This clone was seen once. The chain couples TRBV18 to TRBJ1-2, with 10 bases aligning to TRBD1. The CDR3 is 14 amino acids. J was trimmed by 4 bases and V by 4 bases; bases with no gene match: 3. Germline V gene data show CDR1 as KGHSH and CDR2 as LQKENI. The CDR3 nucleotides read TGTGCCAGCTCACTGGGACAGGGGTCCTATGGCTACACCTTC. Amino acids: CASSLGQGSYGYTF.

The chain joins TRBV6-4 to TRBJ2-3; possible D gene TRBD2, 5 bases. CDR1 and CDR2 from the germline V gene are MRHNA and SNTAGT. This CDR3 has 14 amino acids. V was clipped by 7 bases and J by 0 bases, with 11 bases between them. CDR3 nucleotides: TGTGCCAGCAAAAGCGGAACTAGCACAGATACGCAGTATTTT. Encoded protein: CASKSGTSTDTQYF.

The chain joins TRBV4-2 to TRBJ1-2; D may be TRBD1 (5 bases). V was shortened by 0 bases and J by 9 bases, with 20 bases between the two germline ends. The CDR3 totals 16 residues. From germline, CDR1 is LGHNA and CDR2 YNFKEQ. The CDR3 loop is CASSQDSGGATDSYTF. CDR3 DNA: TGTGCCAGCAGCCAAGATTCGGGAGGGGCTACGGATAGCTACACCTTC.

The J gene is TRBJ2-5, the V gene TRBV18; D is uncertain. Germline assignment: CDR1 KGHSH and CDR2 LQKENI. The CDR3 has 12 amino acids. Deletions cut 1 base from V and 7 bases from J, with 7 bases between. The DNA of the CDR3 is TGTGCCAGCTCACCACAGCGCGCGACCCAGTACTTC. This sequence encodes CASSPQRATQYF.

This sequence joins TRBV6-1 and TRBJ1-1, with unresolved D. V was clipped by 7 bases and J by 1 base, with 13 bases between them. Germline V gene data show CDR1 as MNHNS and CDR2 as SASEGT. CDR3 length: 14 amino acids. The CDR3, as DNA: TGTGCCAGCAACCCACTAATGACGAACACTGAAGCTTTCTTT. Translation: CASNPLMTNTEAFF.

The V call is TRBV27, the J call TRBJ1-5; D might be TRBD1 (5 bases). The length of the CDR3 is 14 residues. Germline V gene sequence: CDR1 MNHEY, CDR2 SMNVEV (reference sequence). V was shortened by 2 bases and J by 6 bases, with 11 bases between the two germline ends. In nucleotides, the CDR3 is TGTGCCAGCAGTTTAGGGTCTGGGGCTCAGCCCCAGCATTTT. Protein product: CASSLGSGAQPQHF.

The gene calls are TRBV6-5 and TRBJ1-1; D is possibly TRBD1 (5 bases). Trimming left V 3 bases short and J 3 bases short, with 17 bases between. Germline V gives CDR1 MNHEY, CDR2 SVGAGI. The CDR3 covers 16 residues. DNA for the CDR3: TGTGCCAGCAGTTATGGGTTTGGGGCATCGGACACTGAAGCTTTCTTT. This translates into CASSYGFGASDTEAFF.

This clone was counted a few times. For the CDR3, the DNA is TGTGCCAGCAGCGCGACAGGGGGAGAAGCTTTCTTT. Its translation is CASSATGGEAFF. The chain joins TRBV9 to TRBJ1-1; 9 nucleotides agree with TRBD1. Germline V lookup: CDR1 SGDLS, CDR2 YYNGEE. The CDR3 loop spans 12 amino acids. The V segment lost 3 bases and the J segment 8 bases; nucleotides outside the gene matches: 2. The whole variable domain, remainder taken from reference TRBV9 and TRBJ1-1, is DSGVTQTPKHLITATGQRVTLRCSPRSGDLSVYWYQQSLDQGLQFLIQYYNGEERAKGNILERFSAQQFPDLHSELNLSSLELGDSALYFCASSATGGEAFFGQGTRLTVV.

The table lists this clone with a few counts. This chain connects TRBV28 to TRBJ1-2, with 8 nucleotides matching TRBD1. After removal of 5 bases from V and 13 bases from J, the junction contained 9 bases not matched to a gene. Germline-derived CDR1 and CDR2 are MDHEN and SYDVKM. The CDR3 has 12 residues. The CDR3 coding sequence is TGTGCCAGCAGTGCCATCACAGGGGGTAGCACCTTC. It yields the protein CASSAITGGSTF.

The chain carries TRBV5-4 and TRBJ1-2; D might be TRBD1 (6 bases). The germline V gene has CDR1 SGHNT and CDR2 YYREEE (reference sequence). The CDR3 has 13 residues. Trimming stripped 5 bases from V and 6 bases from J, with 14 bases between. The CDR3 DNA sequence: TGTGCCAGCAGTTCACTCCAGGGGCATGGCTACACCTTC. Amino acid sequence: CASSSLQGHGYTF.

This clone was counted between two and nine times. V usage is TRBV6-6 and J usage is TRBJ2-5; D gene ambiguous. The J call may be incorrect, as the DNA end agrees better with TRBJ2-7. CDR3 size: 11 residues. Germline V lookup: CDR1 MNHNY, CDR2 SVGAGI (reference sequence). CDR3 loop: CASSGSYEQYF. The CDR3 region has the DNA TGTGCCAGCTCGGGTAGTTACGAGCAGTACTTC.

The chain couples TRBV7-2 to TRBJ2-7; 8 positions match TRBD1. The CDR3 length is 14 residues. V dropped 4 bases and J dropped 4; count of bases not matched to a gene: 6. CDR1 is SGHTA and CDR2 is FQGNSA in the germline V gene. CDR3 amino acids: CASSYTGGSYEQYF. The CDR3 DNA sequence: TGTGCCAGCAGCTATACAGGGGGGAGTTACGAGCAGTACTTC.

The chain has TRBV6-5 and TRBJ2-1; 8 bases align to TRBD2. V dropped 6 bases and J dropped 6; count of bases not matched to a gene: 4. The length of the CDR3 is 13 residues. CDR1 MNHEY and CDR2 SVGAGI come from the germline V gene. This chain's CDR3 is CASRSAGGNEQFF. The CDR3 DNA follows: TGTGCCAGCAGATCCGCGGGAGGCAATGAGCAGTTCTTC.

CDR3 sequence: CASRISVLPYEQYF. The DNA for the CDR3 is TGTGCCAGCAGGATTTCTGTACTGCCCTACGAGCAGTACTTC. V gene TRBV28 combines with J gene TRBJ2-7; D not certain. The ends were cut back, 6 bases at V and 2 bases at J, with 14 bases in the middle. CDR1 is MDHEN, CDR2 SYDVKM, per germline. This CDR3 comprises 14 residues.

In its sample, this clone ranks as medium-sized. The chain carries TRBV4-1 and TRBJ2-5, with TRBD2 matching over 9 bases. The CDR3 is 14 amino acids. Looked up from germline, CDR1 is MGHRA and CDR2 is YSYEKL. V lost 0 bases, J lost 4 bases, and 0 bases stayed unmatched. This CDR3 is CASSQDSGRETQYF. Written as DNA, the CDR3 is TGCGCCAGCAGCCAAGATAGCGGGAGAGAGACCCAGTACTTC.

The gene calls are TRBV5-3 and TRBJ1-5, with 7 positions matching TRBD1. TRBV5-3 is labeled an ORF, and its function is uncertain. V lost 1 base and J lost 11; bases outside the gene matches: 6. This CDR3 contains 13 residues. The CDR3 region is CARSLIQGRTQHF. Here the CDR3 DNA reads TGTGCCAGAAGCTTGATACAGGGGAGGACCCAGCATTTT.

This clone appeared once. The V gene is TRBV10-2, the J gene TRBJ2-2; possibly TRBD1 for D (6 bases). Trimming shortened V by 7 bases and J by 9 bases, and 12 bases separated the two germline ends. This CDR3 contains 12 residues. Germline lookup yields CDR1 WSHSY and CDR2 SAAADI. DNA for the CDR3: TGCGCCAGCAACTCCCGGGACAGGGAGCTGTTTTTT. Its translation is CASNSRDRELFF.